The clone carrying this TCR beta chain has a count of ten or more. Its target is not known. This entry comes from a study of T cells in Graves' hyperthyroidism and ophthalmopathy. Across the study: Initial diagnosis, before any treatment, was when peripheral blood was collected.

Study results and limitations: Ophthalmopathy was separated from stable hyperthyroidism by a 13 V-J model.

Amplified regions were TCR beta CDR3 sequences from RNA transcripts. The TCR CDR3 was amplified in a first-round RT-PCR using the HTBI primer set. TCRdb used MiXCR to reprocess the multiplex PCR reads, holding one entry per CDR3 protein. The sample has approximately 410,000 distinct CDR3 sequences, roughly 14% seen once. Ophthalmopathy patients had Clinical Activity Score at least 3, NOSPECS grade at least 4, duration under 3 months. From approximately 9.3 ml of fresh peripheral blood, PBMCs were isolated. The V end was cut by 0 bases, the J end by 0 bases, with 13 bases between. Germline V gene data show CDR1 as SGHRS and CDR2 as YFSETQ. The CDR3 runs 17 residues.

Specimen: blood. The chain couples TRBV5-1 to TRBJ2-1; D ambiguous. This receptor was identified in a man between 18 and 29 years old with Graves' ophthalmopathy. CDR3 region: CASSLELGISSYNEQFF. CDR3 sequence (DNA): TGCGCCAGCAGCTTGGAGTTGGGCATTAGCTCCTACAATGAGCAGTTCTTC.